This passage covers 5 T cell receptor beta chains from one sample sequenced in a study of cytomegalovirus exposure and HLA in healthy donors. With 60 Vbeta and 13 Jbeta primers, the PCR was carried out. Method: immunoSEQ multiplex PCR; TCRdb's copy keeps in-frame clones and lacks some. Of around 300,000 clones in the sample, about four fifths were seen once. The sample taken for sequencing was PBMCs. The receptors originated from a woman aged 40 to 50 in good health and CMV-seropositive.

This clone was counted a few times. The rearrangement links TRBV20-1 to TRBJ1-1; D not resolved. This CDR3 region has 11 residues. The V gene lost 1 base and the J gene lost 2 bases, with 2 bases spanning the gap. The V gene's germline CDR1 is DFQATT and CDR2 SNEGSKA (reference sequence). This CDR3 is CSARANTEAFF. CDR3 coding DNA: TGCAGTGCTAGAGCTAACACTGAAGCTTTCTTT.

This clone was seen only a few times. The rearrangement links TRBV21-1 to TRBJ2-1; the listed D gene, TRBD2, was not tested against the DNA. TRBV21-1 is classified as a pseudogene. The CDR3 is 18 residues long. CDR3 protein: CASSTVPGLADSYNEQFF. The CDR3 nucleotides are TGTGCCAGCAGCACCGTTCCGGGACTAGCTGACTCCTACAATGAGCAGTTCTTC.

This chain connects TRBV7-6 to TRBJ2-7; the match to TRBD2 covers 7 bases. This CDR3 has 15 amino acids. V dropped 1 base and J dropped 3; count of bases not matched to a gene: 6. Looked up from germline, CDR1 is SGHVS and CDR2 is FNYEAQ. In DNA form, the CDR3 reads TGTGCCAGCAGCTTAGTGGCCGGGGAGGGCTACGAGCAGTACTTC. Amino acids: CASSLVAGEGYEQYF.

V usage is TRBV9 and J usage is TRBJ1-6; 7 bases fit TRBD1. The germline CDR1 and CDR2 sequences are SGDLS and YYNGEE. The J segment lost 6 bases and the V segment lost 3 bases, leaving 3 bases of the junction unmatched. There are 14 residues in the CDR3. Written as DNA, the CDR3 is TGTGCCAGCAGCGGGACAGGCGGTAATTCACCCCTCCACTTT. Translating it yields CASSGTGGNSPLHF.

The chain couples TRBV5-6 to TRBJ1-2, with TRBD1 as a possible D gene (5 bases). Germline V gene lookup returns CDR1 SGHDT and CDR2 YYEEEE. CDR3 length: 15 amino acids. Trimming shortened V by 4 bases and J by 1 base, and 14 bases separated the two germline ends. The CDR3 region is CASSPPFGGNYGYTF. The CDR3 DNA is TGTGCCAGCAGCCCTCCCTTCGGGGGTAACTATGGCTACACCTTC.